The T cell receptor (beta chain) under discussion was sequenced for a study of shared clonotypes between healthy human individuals. Whole-study context: CD4 naive and CD4 memory each took three plates per donor, while CD8 naive took two and CD8 memory one.

V shed 6 bases, J shed 1 base, and the junction held 11 bases outside the gene matches. CDR1 and CDR2 from the germline V gene are SNHLY and FYNNEI. The CDR3 is 17 amino acids. Libraries were prepared by immunoSEQ multiplex PCR; TCRdb keeps only in-frame clonotypes and omits some of them. This table holds 550,000 to 700,000 clones, around 73% found once. The chain uses TRBV2 and TRBJ2-3; 9 bases align to TRBD2. This TCR came from a woman in her 30s in good health. Sequences were obtained from memory CD4+ T cells sorted from blood. The sample's subset: CD45RA-negative fraction. CDR3 sequence reads: CASRRGASSGGTDTQYF. The CDR3 bases are TGTGCCAGCAGGAGGGGCGCTTCTAGCGGGGGCACAGATACGCAGTATTTT.